Sequencing of this T cell receptor beta chain was carried out in a study of long-term antiretroviral therapy in people with HIV. The wider study: Earliest sampling preceded the 2015 immediate-ART recommendation by about a decade. Findings and limits, study-wide: Increased diversity was seen after ART, yet it remained lower than in transplant donor controls. Clones expanded before ART dominated the repertoire at all time points. Compared with controls, HIV repertoires showed narrower CDR3 length ranges.

A remark on this clone: Its antigen is not known.

Runs used v3.0 of the immunoSEQ assay and were done at survey level. Sequencing was performed with immunoSEQ multiplex PCR; in TCRdb, only in-frame clones are kept and a portion is missing. The sample carries 25,000 to 30,000 clones, roughly 85% recorded once. V lost 6 bases to trimming and J lost 0 bases; unmatched junction nucleotides: 9. CDR1 is MNHNY, CDR2 SVGAGI, per germline (reference sequence). The CDR3 is made up of 16 amino acids. The chain links TRBV6-6 to TRBJ1-1, with 8 nucleotides matching TRBD1. The sample was unsorted PBMCs, taken 0.8 years before starting antiretroviral therapy. The clonotype originates from a young man with HIV. The CDR3 nucleotides read TGTGCCAGCAGCCCGACAGGGGCATCCTTGAACACTGAAGCTTTCTTT. Encoded protein: CASSPTGASLNTEAFF.